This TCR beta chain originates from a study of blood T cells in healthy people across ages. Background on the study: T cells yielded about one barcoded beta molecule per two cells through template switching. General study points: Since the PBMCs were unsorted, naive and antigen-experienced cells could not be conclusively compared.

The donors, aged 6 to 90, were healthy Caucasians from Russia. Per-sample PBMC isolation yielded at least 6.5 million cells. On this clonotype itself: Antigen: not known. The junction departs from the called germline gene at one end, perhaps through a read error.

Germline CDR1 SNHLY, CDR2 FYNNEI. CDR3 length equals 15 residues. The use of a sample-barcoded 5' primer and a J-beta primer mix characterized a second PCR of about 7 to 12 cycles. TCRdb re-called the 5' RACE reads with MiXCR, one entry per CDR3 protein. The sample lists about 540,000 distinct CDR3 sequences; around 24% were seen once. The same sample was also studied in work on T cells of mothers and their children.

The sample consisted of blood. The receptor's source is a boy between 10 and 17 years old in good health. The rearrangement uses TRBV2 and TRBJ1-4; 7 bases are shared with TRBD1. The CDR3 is CASSQAGQTNEKLFF. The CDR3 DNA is TGTGCCAGCAGTCAAGCGGGACAGACTAATGAAAAACTGTTTTTT.